This is a list of T cell receptor beta chains from one sample in a study of blood T cell repertoires in COVID-19. Profiling relied on immunoSEQ multiplex PCR, and the TCRdb table lists in-frame clones only, not all of them. This sample carries tens of thousands of clones, 85% of them seen once, and the ten largest clones take about 4%. Sequenced input: peripheral blood. All receptors come from a man in his fifties or sixties with acute or convalescent COVID-19. Both conserved end residues are part of each CDR3. A D gene is named only where the DNA matches it firmly. Some rows have no size entry. The others give once, few or many, or a class for an expanded clone.

j_call cdr3_length d_call clone_size v_call cdr3_nt cdr3_aa
TRBJ2-2 14 - - TRBV6-5 TGTGCCAGCTCTTTATCAGGGAGGACCGGGGAGCTGTTTTTT CASSLSGRTGELFF
TRBJ2-3 13 TRBD1 - TRBV19 TGTGCCAGTAGCAGCGGGGACAGGGTTACGCAGTATTTT CASSSGDRVTQYF
TRBJ2-5 16 TRBD2 few TRBV9 TGTGCCAGCAGCGTAGGTAGCGGGGGGGCCCGAGAGACCCAGTACTTC CASSVGSGGARETQYF
TRBJ1-2 15 - - TRBV9 TGTGCCAGCAGCGACCTATCCCGAAGCCTCCATGGCTACACCTTC CASSDLSRSLHGYTF
TRBJ2-2 14 - - TRBV5-1 TGCGCCAGCAGCTACACAGGAGGGACCGGGGAGCTGTTTTTT CASSYTGGTGELFF
TRBJ1-1 15 - once TRBV6-6 TGTGCCAGCAGCCGTACCGGGCTAGGGGGTAGTGAAGCTTTCTTT CASSRTGLGGSEAFF
TRBJ1-2 14 TRBD1 once TRBV25-1 TGTGCCAGCACCCCAGGACAGGGGGTCCGTGGCTACACCTTC CASTPGQGVRGYTF
TRBJ2-1 14 - - TRBV24-1 TGTGCCACCTCCGGGGGTCCCTCCTACAATGAGCAGTTCTTC CATSGGPSYNEQFF
TRBJ2-3 17 TRBD2 - TRBV4-2 TGTGCCAGCAGCCAAGATCTACCCGCGGGGGGGATAGATACGCAGTATTTT CASSQDLPAGGIDTQYF
TRBJ1-1 17 TRBD1 once TRBV6-1 TGTGCCAGCAGTGAGGACGGCCAGGGGGCCTGGGGTACTGAAGCTTTCTTT CASSEDGQGAWGTEAFF
TRBJ2-7 15 - once TRBV30 TGTGCCTGGAAGGTAGTAAACAGGGCGACCTACGAGCAGTACTTC CAWKVVNRATYEQYF
TRBJ2-5 15 TRBD2 - TRBV19 TGTGCCAGTAGTTCATCCTTTTGGGGGGGGGAGACCCAGTACTTC CASSSSFWGGETQYF
TRBJ1-1 15 - - TRBV6-5 TGTGCCAGCAGTTACTCGGCCCTCTTGAACACTGAAGCTTTCTTT CASSYSALLNTEAFF
TRBJ2-2 13 TRBD1 - TRBV29-1 TGCAGCGTTGTACAGGGGGGCACCGGGGAGCTGTTTTTT CSVVQGGTGELFF
TRBJ2-1 14 - few TRBV5-6 TGTGCCAGCAGCTCTCGGGTAGCGTACAATGAGCAGTTCTTC CASSSRVAYNEQFF